One sample yielded the 10 T cell receptor beta chains listed below, sequenced in a study of spatial heterogeneity in lung cancer. Specified time point: sample taken at primary tumor resection. From tumor, nontumor lung or frozen PBMC, whole RNA was taken unsorted for sequencing. TCRdb reanalysed the 5' RACE reads using MiXCR and keeps one entry per CDR3 protein. The sample comprises 77,000 or so distinct CDR3 sequences, 15% to 25% of which are singletons, and about 6.6% rests with the top ten. The source material was PBMCs, sampled at surgery. The receptors were gathered from a male donor with early-stage non-small cell lung cancer.

At least ten counts were recorded for this clonotype. The chain has TRBV28 and TRBJ2-7; D tentatively fits TRBD1 or TRBD2 (5 bases each). V lost 4 bases and J 1 base, leaving 17 bases between the germline ends. The length of the CDR3 is 16 residues. Germline V gives CDR1 MDHEN, CDR2 SYDVKM. DNA of the CDR3: TGTGCCAGCAGTTCCCCCGGGGCGGCCATTTCCTACGAGCAGTACTTC. The encoded protein is CASSSPGAAISYEQYF.

J is TRBJ2-7 and V is TRBV2; D is uncertain. The V end was cut by 8 bases, the J end by 5 bases, with 13 bases between. Germline CDR1 reads SNHLY; CDR2 reads FYNNEI. The CDR3 runs 12 residues. The CDR3 sequence: CASAGPGHEQYF. In nucleotides, the CDR3 is TGTGCCAGCGCAGGACCCGGCCACGAGCAGTACTTC. Variable domain in full (rest from reference TRBV2 and TRBJ2-7): EPEVTQTPSHQVTQMGQEVILRCVPISNHLYFYWYRQILGQKVEFLVSFYNNEISEKSEIFDDQFSVERPDGSNFTLKIRSTKLEDSAMYFCASAGPGHEQYFGPGTRLTVT.

The chain has TRBV6-6 and TRBJ2-1; TRBD2 might be the D (5 bases). Germline V gene lookup returns CDR1 MNHNY and CDR2 SVGAGI (reference sequence). The CDR3 spans 15 residues. The V end lost 4 bases, the J end lost 9 bases, and 19 bases lay between the germline ends. Here the CDR3 DNA reads TGTGCCAGCAGTTCCTATTCGGGGTCGGGCAGTGAGCAGTTCTTC. Its protein product is CASSSYSGSGSEQFF.

This rearrangement joins TRBV10-2 to TRBJ2-3; unclear D gene. Trimming took off 3 bases at V and 0 bases at J, with 13 bases between the two ends. Germline CDR1 is WSHSY and CDR2 is SAAADI. The CDR3 has 16 amino acids. CDR3 in amino acids: CASSDERISSTDTQYF. CDR3 sequence (DNA): TGCGCCAGCAGTGACGAGCGTATTTCTAGCACAGATACGCAGTATTTT.

This clonotype has only a few counts. V is TRBV7-3 and J is TRBJ2-1; D is unresolved. V was clipped by 2 bases and J by 5 bases, with 7 bases between them. Germline CDR1 is SGHTA and CDR2 is FQGTGA. This CDR3 contains 13 residues. The CDR3 sequence is CASSLYGNNEQFF. CDR3 nucleotide sequence: TGTGCCAGCAGCTTATATGGGAACAATGAGCAGTTCTTC.

This clonotype is medium-sized in the sample. The CDR3 is CASSPSLDREHEQFF. The CDR3 nucleotides are TGTGCCAGCAGCCCTTCCTTAGACAGGGAACATGAGCAGTTCTTC. The chain links TRBV12-3 or TRBV12-4 to TRBJ2-1, with 7 bases fitting TRBD1. The CDR3 loop spans 15 amino acids. The V gene end was trimmed by 6 bases and the J gene end by 8 bases; junction bases not matched to a gene: 13.

The table lists this clonotype with many counts. This chain's CDR3 is CSARDFDPYEQYF. The DNA of the CDR3 is TGCAGTGCTAGGGACTTTGACCCCTACGAGCAGTACTTC. The J gene is TRBJ2-7, the V gene TRBV20-1, with D tentatively TRBD2 (5 bases). The V end was cut by 3 bases, the J end by 2 bases, with 11 bases between. CDR1 and CDR2 (germline): DFQATT, SNEGSKA (reference sequence). CDR3 length: 13 residues.

This chain connects TRBV10-3 to TRBJ1-5; the match to TRBD1 covers 10 bases. V trimming: 4 bases; J trimming: 4 bases; junction bases outside the gene matches: 7. CDR3 length: 16 amino acids. Germline CDR1 and CDR2: ENHRY and SYGVKD. As DNA, the CDR3 is TGTGCCATCAGTGCGGGGGACAGGGGATTGAATCAGCCCCAGCATTTT. The encoded protein is CAISAGDRGLNQPQHF.

This clonotype occurred many times. The V gene is TRBV19, the J gene TRBJ1-5; D remains unclear. The CDR3 contains 16 residues. CDR1 and CDR2 from the germline V gene are LNHDA and SQIVND (reference sequence). With 5 bases removed from V and 6 bases from J, the gap between germline ends came to 20 bases. Here the CDR3 reads CASSLATSSWGQPQHF. CDR3 coding DNA: TGTGCCAGTAGTTTAGCAACCAGTAGCTGGGGTCAGCCCCAGCATTTT.

This clonotype appeared a few times. This chain uses TRBV20-1 with TRBJ2-1; no firm D call. Trimming stripped 1 base from V and 13 bases from J, with 14 bases between. CDR1 and CDR2 from the germline V gene are DFQATT and SNEGSKA (reference sequence). The CDR3 is 12 residues long. CDR3 sequence (DNA): TGCAGTGCTAGAGTACACCCACCAATCCAGTTCTTC. The encoded protein is CSARVHPPIQFF.